This entry concerns a single T cell receptor (beta chain). Its antigen is unknown. Sequencing targeted expressed TCRB transcripts, as all isolated RNA had been reverse transcribed. Data came from immunoSEQ multiplex PCR; TCRdb stores just in-frame clones and leaves some out. This sample has 130,000 to 150,000 clones, with about 10% found just once. The data belong to a study of beta chain features in type 1 diabetes. Broader study findings: Within the patient group, naive, central memory and Treg TCRB repertoires appeared more similar to each other than within healthy donors. VDJ junctions from type 1 diabetes patients carried fewer insertions and larger deletions.

The V end was cut by 9 bases, the J end by 3 bases, with 12 bases between. The CDR3 has 12 residues. The germline CDR1 and CDR2 sequences are MNHEY and SMNVEV (reference sequence). This receptor was taken from a young man in good health. The sequenced sample consisted of naive CD4+ T cells from blood. The V gene is TRBV27, the J gene TRBJ2-7; a weak D match, TRBD2 (5 bases). The CDR3 spells CASNGIRYEQYF. For the CDR3, the DNA is TGTGCCAGTAACGGGATACGCTACGAGCAGTACTTC.